The 20 T cell receptor beta chains below were found in one sample sequenced in a study of T-cell memory formation after mild COVID-19. TCRdb reprocessed the 5' RACE reads via MiXCR and lists one record per CDR3 protein. This sample has approximately 350,000 distinct CDR3 sequences, with 25% to 30% found just once. What was sequenced was PBMCs or a T cell subset sorted from them (not recorded which). These receptors were obtained from an adult woman who had mild COVID-19 (a few samples of this study predate the infection). Cell type and time point are not known.

This clonotype has a handful of counts. This chain joins TRBV7-3 and TRBJ1-1; D gene ambiguous. In germline, CDR1 is SGHTA, CDR2 FQGTGA. Trimming removed 1 base from V and 0 bases from J, with 18 bases in between. The CDR3 runs to 18 residues. CDR3: CASSLNPRSFFMNTEAFF. DNA of the CDR3: TGTGCCAGCAGCTTAAATCCCCGAAGTTTTTTCATGAACACTGAAGCTTTCTTT.

This clonotype was seen a handful of times. This rearrangement joins TRBV5-1 to TRBJ2-7; 9 bases map to TRBD1. This CDR3 spans 13 amino acids. V gave up 3 bases and J gave up 7 bases; unmatched junction bases: 5. CDR1 is SGHRS, CDR2 YFSETQ, per germline. CDR3 residues: CASSSQGAGEQYF. CDR3 DNA: TGCGCCAGCAGCTCACAGGGGGCAGGAGAGCAGTACTTC.

This clonotype turned up a few times. V usage is TRBV3-1 and J usage is TRBJ2-7, with D possibly TRBD2 on 6 matching bases. CDR3 size: 11 residues. Germline CDR1 and CDR2: LGHDT and YNNKEL (reference sequence). Trimming shortened V by 8 bases and J by 4 bases, and 9 bases separated the two germline ends. The DNA for the CDR3 is TGTGCCAGCGGGAGCGGGTACGAGCAGTACTTC. Protein: CASGSGYEQYF.

This chain connects TRBV6-2 or TRBV6-3 to TRBJ2-7; TRBD1 or TRBD2 may be the D gene (5 bases each). This CDR3 has 14 residues. Germline V gives CDR1 MNHEY, CDR2 SVGEGT. V dropped 5 bases and J dropped 1 base, with 12 bases sitting between them. Written as DNA, the CDR3 is TGTGCCAGCAGTCTCGGGGCTGTTTCCTACGAGCAGTACTTC. Protein product: CASSLGAVSYEQYF.

The V gene is TRBV6-1, the J gene TRBJ1-5; D may be TRBD1 (6 bases). Germline assignment: CDR1 MNHNS and CDR2 SASEGT. This CDR3 has 19 amino acids. The germline V and J ends were trimmed by 6 bases and 1 base, with 25 bases remaining between them. The chain's CDR3 is CASRAELAGVYLSNQPQHF. The CDR3 nucleotides read TGTGCCAGCAGGGCAGAACTGGCAGGGGTTTACCTAAGCAATCAGCCCCAGCATTTT.

The chain recombines TRBV5-6 with TRBJ1-2; possibly TRBD1 for D (5 bases). CDR1 is SGHDT, CDR2 YYEEEE, per germline. Trimming shortened V by 5 bases and J by 1 base, and 27 bases separated the two germline ends. The CDR3 has 19 amino acids. Here the CDR3 DNA reads TGTGCCAGCAGGAAGAGCGGGACGGCGGGTTCATATTATAACTATGGCTACACCTTC. This encodes CASRKSGTAGSYYNYGYTF.

This clonotype was seen only a few times. The chain recombines TRBV9 with TRBJ2-2, with D perhaps matching TRBD1 or TRBD2 (5 bases each). The CDR3 extends over 15 amino acids. Deletions cut 3 bases from V and 2 bases from J, with 11 bases between. Germline V lookup: CDR1 SGDLS, CDR2 YYNGEE. The CDR3 loop is CASSGDGPNTGELFF. The CDR3, as DNA: TGTGCCAGCAGCGGGGACGGACCAAACACCGGGGAGCTGTTTTTT.

This rearrangement joins TRBV20-1 to TRBJ1-1; D not resolved. Germline values: CDR1 DFQATT, CDR2 SNEGSKA (reference sequence). This CDR3 comprises 15 residues. Trimming took 0 bases from V and 1 from J, leaving 12 bases between them. DNA for the CDR3: TGCAGTGCTAGAGATCTAAGATCAGGGAACACTGAAGCTTTCTTT. This translates into CSARDLRSGNTEAFF.

The rearrangement joins TRBV15 to TRBJ1-1; no reliable D call. V was cut by 0 bases and J by 1 base, with 15 bases left in between. Germline V gene lookup returns CDR1 LNHNV and CDR2 YYDKDF (reference sequence). The CDR3 consists of 17 residues. The CDR3 sequence: CATSRDYNFGGNTEAFF. In DNA, the CDR3 is TGTGCCACCAGCAGAGATTATAACTTTGGTGGGAACACTGAAGCTTTCTTT.

The chain combines TRBV4-1 with TRBJ2-7; D might be TRBD2 (7 bases). CDR3 size: 15 residues. The V end lost 5 bases, the J end lost 3 bases, and 17 bases lay between the germline ends. Germline-derived CDR1 and CDR2 are MGHRA and YSYEKL. CDR3 DNA: TGCGCCAGCAGCAGGGGAGGGGGGGACTTCTACGAGCAGTACTTC. Protein sequence: CASSRGGGDFYEQYF.

This clonotype was seen only once. The chain has TRBV30 and TRBJ1-5; TRBD1 matches 8 bases. Trimming removed 2 bases from V and 4 bases from J; junction bases left unmatched: 4. Germline loops: CDR1 GTSNPN, CDR2 SVGIG (reference sequence). This CDR3 spans 14 amino acids. This CDR3 is CAWSKGTGNQPQHF. The CDR3 DNA follows: TGTGCCTGGAGTAAGGGGACAGGAAATCAGCCCCAGCATTTT.

The V gene is TRBV12-3 or TRBV12-4, the J gene TRBJ1-5; possible D gene TRBD1, 5 bases. The ends were cut back, 3 bases at V and 7 bases at J, with 16 bases in the middle. This CDR3 spans 15 amino acids. CDR3 residues: CASSLSGVDRQPQHF. The CDR3, as DNA: TGTGCCAGCAGTTTGTCGGGGGTCGATCGACAGCCCCAGCATTTT.

In this sample, this clonotype turned up a few times. This chain connects TRBV6-1 to TRBJ2-3; TRBD1 matches 8 bases. The junction had 8 bases not matched to a gene; V was cut back by 7 bases and J by 8 bases. The CDR3 totals 13 residues. Germline loops: CDR1 MNHNS, CDR2 SASEGT. The CDR3 DNA reads TGTGCCAGCACAATGACGGACAGGGCTACGCAGTATTTT. It specifies CASTMTDRATQYF.

The chain couples TRBV7-8 to TRBJ2-3; D unclear. This CDR3 has 14 amino acids. Germline V gene lookup returns CDR1 SGHVS and CDR2 FQNEAQ. Deletions cut 3 bases from V and 5 bases from J, with 12 bases between. Written as DNA, the CDR3 is TGTGCCAGCAGCTTGACAATTAGTGGAGATACGCAGTATTTT. It encodes CASSLTISGDTQYF. The complete variable domain, with remaining parts taken from reference TRBV7-8 and TRBJ2-3, reads GAGVSQSPRYKVAKRGQDVALRCDPISGHVSLFWYQQALGQGPEFLTYFQNEAQLDKSGLPSDRFFAERPEGSVSTLKIQRTQQEDSAVYLCASSLTISGDTQYFGPGTRLTVL.

This chain links TRBV4-1 with TRBJ2-7, with D possibly being TRBD1 or TRBD2 (5 bases each). Germline V gives CDR1 MGHRA, CDR2 YSYEKL. The V end lost 1 base, the J end lost 4 bases, and 20 bases lay between the germline ends. This CDR3 has 17 amino acids. CDR3 nucleotide sequence: TGCGCCAGCAGCCAAGGCCTGTACTTGGGGGTTTCTTACGAGCAGTACTTC. This codes for CASSQGLYLGVSYEQYF.

This clonotype occurred once. This chain uses TRBV3-1 with TRBJ2-7, with D possibly matching TRBD2 (6 bases). This CDR3 spans 13 amino acids. Looked up from germline, CDR1 is LGHDT and CDR2 is YNNKEL (reference sequence). The V and J ends lost 0 bases and 9 bases respectively, with 12 bases between them. The DNA for the CDR3 is TGTGCCAGCAGCCAAGATCGCGCGGGGTGGCAGTACTTC. This translates into CASSQDRAGWQYF.

The gene calls are TRBV7-2 and TRBJ2-7; 10 positions agree with TRBD2. The CDR3 is 17 amino acids. CDR1 and CDR2 (germline): SGHTA, FQGNSA. The V gene end was trimmed by 1 base and the J gene end by 6 bases; junction bases not matched to a gene: 12. CDR3: CASSLVVVLAGVGEQYF. CDR3 sequence (DNA): TGTGCCAGCAGCTTAGTGGTCGTGCTAGCGGGAGTCGGCGAGCAGTACTTC.

The chain uses TRBV24-1 and TRBJ2-1; D is undetermined. CDR3 length equals 16 residues. Germline V gene data show CDR1 as KGHDR and CDR2 as SFDVKD. V gave up 4 bases and J gave up 1 base, with 13 bases separating them. The CDR3 sequence: CATSDSRMGSYNEQFF. The CDR3 DNA reads as TGTGCCACCAGTGACTCCAGGATGGGGTCCTACAATGAGCAGTTCTTC.

V usage is TRBV5-1 and J usage is TRBJ2-7; D is undetermined. This CDR3 region has 11 residues. Germline V lookup: CDR1 SGHRS, CDR2 YFSETQ. V dropped 6 bases and J dropped 5 bases, with 9 bases sitting between them. The CDR3 bases are TGCGCCAGCACCCTTGGCGACGAGCAGTACTTC. Residues: CASTLGDEQYF. Based on the CDR3 plus reference TRBV5-1 and TRBJ2-7, the full variable domain is KAGVTQTPRYLIKTRGQQVTLSCSPISGHRSVSWYQQTPGQGLQFLFEYFSETQRNKGNFPGRFSGRQFSNSRSEMNVSTLELGDSALYLCASTLGDEQYFGPGTRLTVT.

CDR3 nucleotide sequence: TGCGCCAGCAGCAGCACCCGACAGGGCAACACTGAAGCTTTCTTT. Translated, it gives CASSSTRQGNTEAFF. The chain has TRBV5-1 and TRBJ1-1; TRBD1 aligns across 7 bases. Losses at the gene ends were 4 bases for V and 2 bases for J; bases not matched to a gene: 8. Germline CDR1 reads SGHRS; CDR2 reads YFSETQ. The CDR3 covers 15 residues.